A selection of T cell receptor beta chains follows, all from one sample in a study of preoperative IRX-2 immunotherapy in early breast cancer. Generated by immunoSEQ multiplex PCR, the TCRdb table keeps only in-frame clones and is missing some. The sample comprises roughly 99,000 clones, roughly 88% of which are singletons, and roughly 2% rests with the top ten. Specimen: tumor tissue, collected after IRX-2 immunotherapy. The receptors originated from a human donor with breast cancer. Both conserved end residues are part of each CDR3. D genes are given only for firm matches. Part of the rows lack a size; the others show once, few, many or a class for expanded clones.

TRBJ1-1 | . | TRBV5-1 | once | CASSPGTPEFKAFF | TGCGCCAGCAGCCCGGGGACCCCCGAGTTCAAAGCTTTCTTT
TRBJ1-2 | . | TRBV10-3 | . | CAISEQGADYGYTF | TGTGCCATCAGTGAGCAAGGGGCCGACTATGGCTACACCTTC
TRBJ1-5 | . | TRBV11-3 | few | CASSLDRVFAQPQHF | TGTGCCAGCAGCTTGGACAGAGTCTTCGCTCAGCCCCAGCATTTT
TRBJ1-2 | . | TRBV19 | . | CASSYVGYGYTF | TGTGCCAGTAGTTATGTGGGCTATGGCTACACCTTC
TRBJ1-1 | . | TRBV19 | . | CASSIDGGAATNTEAFF | TGTGCCAGTAGTATAGATGGCGGGGCAGCGACGAACACTGAAGCTTTCTTT
TRBJ1-5 | TRBD1 | TRBV12-5 | once | CASGPGTGTDPQHF | TGTGCTAGTGGACCCGGGACAGGGACGGATCCCCAGCATTTT
TRBJ2-7 | TRBD1 | TRBV5-1 | . | CASSLGGAAAYEQYF | TGCGCCAGCAGCTTAGGGGGCGCGGCGGCCTACGAGCAGTACTTC
TRBJ2-6 | . | TRBV19 | . | CASSIAGANVLTF | TGTGCCAGTAGTATCGCTGGGGCCAACGTCCTGACTTTC
TRBJ1-3 | . | TRBV5-1 | . | CASSFGGVKGNTIYF | TGCGCCAGCAGCTTTGGCGGGGTTAAAGGGAACACCATATATTTT
TRBJ1-3 | TRBD1 | TRBV5-1 | . | CASSRSPGQESLSGNTIYF | TGCGCCAGCAGCCGGTCCCCGGGACAGGAGTCCCTCTCTGGAAACACCATATATTTT
TRBJ2-1 | . | TRBV19 | . | CASRKIAGHEQFF | TGTGCCAGTAGAAAGATTGCGGGACATGAGCAGTTCTTC
TRBJ2-5 | . | TRBV18 | . | CASSARDSWETQYF | TGTGCCAGCTCAGCTCGGGACTCTTGGGAGACCCAGTACTTC
TRBJ2-1 | . | TRBV18 | once | CASSLSSYNEQFF | TGTGCCAGCTCACTCTCATCCTACAATGAGCAGTTCTTC
TRBJ2-2 | . | TRBV6-8 | . | CAIIDAATGELFF | TGTGCCATCATTGATGCAGCCACCGGGGAGCTGTTTTTT
TRBJ1-4 | . | TRBV11-3 | . | CASSLIGNGEKLFF | TGTGCCAGCAGCTTAATAGGGAACGGTGAAAAACTGTTTTTT
TRBJ2-7 | . | TRBV30 | . | CAWTGSYEQYF | TGTGCCTGGACAGGATCCTACGAGCAGTACTTC
TRBJ2-1 | TRBD2 | TRBV5-1 | . | CASSRTREGYNEQFF | TGCGCCAGCAGCCGAACTCGGGAGGGATACAATGAGCAGTTCTTC
TRBJ1-2 | TRBD1 | TRBV5-1 | . | CASSPGQGASVGYTF | TGCGCCAGCAGCCCGGGACAGGGGGCTTCGGTTGGCTACACCTTC
TRBJ2-1 | TRBD2 | TRBV6-8 | . | CASSTIAGATYNEQFF | TGTGCCAGCAGTACTATAGCGGGAGCAACTTACAATGAGCAGTTCTTC
TRBJ1-2 | TRBD1 | TRBV6-8 | once | CAIRGQGDYGYTF | TGTGCCATCAGGGGACAGGGAGACTATGGCTACACCTTC
TRBJ2-7 | . | TRBV28 | . | CASNRAIFEQYF | TGTGCCAGTAATAGGGCTATATTCGAGCAGTACTTC
TRBJ1-4 | . | TRBV11-3 | . | CASSSHRATNEKLFF | TGTGCCAGCAGCTCCCACAGGGCGACTAATGAAAAACTGTTTTTT
TRBJ2-5 | . | TRBV19 | . | CATSKGGPRQETQYF | TGTGCCACCTCCAAGGGGGGCCCCCGCCAAGAGACCCAGTACTTC
TRBJ2-7 | . | TRBV18 | . | CASSPNDSAGDEQYF | TGTGCCAGCTCACCTAACGACTCGGCCGGCGACGAGCAGTACTTC
TRBJ2-7 | . | TRBV19 | . | CASSMGLGLEEQYF | TGTGCCAGTAGTATGGGACTGGGTTTGGAGGAGCAGTACTTC
TRBJ1-6 | . | TRBV28 | . | CASSLSGEYSPLHF | TGTGCCAGCAGTTTGTCAGGGGAGTATTCACCCCTCCACTTT
TRBJ1-5 | . | TRBV19 | . | CASRVQVNQPQHF | TGTGCCAGTCGGGTACAGGTGAATCAGCCCCAGCATTTT
TRBJ2-7 | TRBD1 | TRBV29-1 | . | CSVMTGSFYEQYF | TGCAGCGTAATGACAGGGAGCTTCTACGAGCAGTACTTC
TRBJ2-7 | TRBD2 | TRBV6-8 | . | CASRAGGPTEQYF | TGTGCCAGCAGGGCGGGAGGGCCGACCGAGCAGTACTTC
TRBJ2-1 | . | TRBV15 | . | CATSPSGGRINEQFF | TGTGCCACCAGCCCCTCGGGGGGCCGCATCAATGAGCAGTTCTTC
TRBJ2-6 | . | TRBV19 | . | CASSKPRAGANVLTF | TGTGCCAGTAGTAAACCTCGGGCAGGGGCCAACGTCCTGACTTTC
TRBJ2-2 | . | TRBV7-6 | . | CASSWGVGQTGELFF | TGTGCCAGCAGCTGGGGTGTAGGGCAGACCGGGGAGCTGTTTTTT
TRBJ1-1 | TRBD1 | TRBV19 | . | CASSTKQGTYTGTEAFF | TGTGCCAGTAGTACGAAACAGGGGACTTATACGGGCACTGAAGCTTTCTTT
TRBJ1-3 | . | TRBV6-8 | few | CASSRESGNTIYF | TGTGCCAGCAGCAGGGAATCTGGAAACACCATATATTTT
TRBJ1-1 | TRBD1 | TRBV11-3 | few | CASSWGDRGRTEAFF | TGTGCCAGCAGCTGGGGGGACAGGGGGCGGACTGAAGCTTTCTTT
TRBJ2-2 | TRBD2 | TRBV7-1 | once | CASRAGLAGGNTGELFF | TGTGCCAGCAGAGCGGGACTAGCGGGAGGTAATACCGGGGAGCTGTTTTTT
TRBJ2-5 | TRBD2 | TRBV30 | . | CAWGREQETQYF | TGTGCCTGGGGGCGGGAGCAAGAGACCCAGTACTTC